A single sample is the source of the 20 T cell receptor beta chains below, sequenced in a study of technical replicates of blood from a few donors. The repertoire was sequenced with immunoSEQ multiplex PCR; TCRdb's copy has only in-frame clones and lacks some. The sample shows 56,000 or so clones, 90% to 95% of them seen only once. The specimen sequenced was PBMCs. The receptors come from a human donor in good health. Some clones in this sample may be carry-over from other donors' samples.

In this sample, this clone turned up once. The chain employs TRBV19 and TRBJ2-5, with 11 bases identical to TRBD2. The germline V gene has CDR1 LNHDA and CDR2 SQIVND (reference sequence). The CDR3 runs to 16 residues. V lost 2 bases to trimming and J lost 2 bases; unmatched junction nucleotides: 4. The CDR3 loop reads CASSIWASGGQETQYF. CDR3 nucleotide sequence: TGTGCCAGTAGTATATGGGCTAGCGGGGGGCAAGAGACCCAGTACTTC. Full variable domain (outside the CDR3, taken from reference TRBV19 and TRBJ2-5): DGGITQSPKYLFRKEGQNVTLSCEQNLNHDAMYWYRQDPGQGLRLIYYSQIVNDFQKGDIAEGYSVSREKKESFPLTVTSAQKNPTAFYLCASSIWASGGQETQYFGPGTRLLVL.

The rearrangement links TRBV7-6 to TRBJ2-5; D is possibly TRBD1 (5 bases). The CDR3 spans 14 residues. Trimming pared 1 base from V and 3 bases from J, leaving 9 bases between. Germline CDR1 SGHVS, CDR2 FNYEAQ. The CDR3, as DNA: TGTGCCAGCAGCTTAGAAGCAGGGAAAGAGACCCAGTACTTC. Translation: CASSLEAGKETQYF.

The chain combines TRBV27 with TRBJ2-1, with TRBD1 as a possible D gene (5 bases). V was trimmed by 3 bases and J by 3 bases, leaving 9 bases between them. The CDR3 sequence is 14 residues long. CDR1 is MNHEY, CDR2 SMNVEV, per germline (reference sequence). The CDR3 coding sequence is TGTGCCAGCAGTTTTCAGGGATACTACAATGAGCAGTTCTTC. Translating it yields CASSFQGYYNEQFF.

The CDR3, as DNA: TGCGCCAGCAGCGAAACGACTAGCGGATACAACAATGAGCAGTTCTTC. It translates to CASSETTSGYNNEQFF. The chain combines TRBV4-3 with TRBJ2-1; 9 bases are shared with TRBD2. Germline CDR1 and CDR2: LGHNA and YSLEER. The V segment lost 5 bases and the J segment 5 bases; nucleotides outside the gene matches: 10. The CDR3 covers 16 residues.

The chain couples TRBV2 to TRBJ2-7; D uncertain. V was cut by 2 bases and J by 4 bases, with 15 bases left in between. The CDR3 extends over 15 amino acids. The V gene's germline CDR1 is SNHLY and CDR2 FYNNEI. DNA of the CDR3: TGTGCCAGCAGTGAACTGGTAGGAGAAAGTTACGAGCAGTACTTC. Residues: CASSELVGESYEQYF.

This clone occurred a few times. In the same sample, other DNA sequences code for this CDR3. The V and J genes are TRBV19 and TRBJ2-3; 7 bases map to TRBD1. With 2 bases clipped from V and 6 bases from J, the junction kept 5 bases outside the gene matches. This CDR3 is 14 amino acids long. Germline assignment: CDR1 LNHDA and CDR2 SQIVND (reference sequence). The CDR3 loop is CASSIRQGSDTQYF. CDR3 DNA: TGTGCCAGTAGTATACGACAGGGTTCTGATACGCAGTATTTT.

This chain joins TRBV4-3 and TRBJ2-2; the match to TRBD2 covers 10 bases. V gave up 0 bases and J gave up 5 bases; unmatched junction bases: 6. Germline loops: CDR1 LGHNA, CDR2 YSLEER. This CDR3 is 17 amino acids long. The CDR3 sequence is CASSQEWLAGVTGELFF. The CDR3 DNA is TGCGCCAGCAGCCAAGAGTGGCTAGCGGGAGTTACCGGGGAGCTGTTTTTT.

The rearrangement links TRBV5-1 to TRBJ1-1, with D tentatively TRBD1 (5 bases). V lost 2 bases and J 1 base, leaving 9 bases between the germline ends. The CDR3 has 14 residues. Germline assignment: CDR1 SGHRS and CDR2 YFSETQ. In nucleotides, the CDR3 is TGCGCCAGCAGCTTTACGGGGGAGAACACTGAAGCTTTCTTT. Translated, it gives CASSFTGENTEAFF.

The chain uses TRBV6-1 and TRBJ2-5; 8 nucleotides agree with TRBD2. Germline lookup yields CDR1 MNHNS and CDR2 SASEGT. V dropped 3 bases and J dropped 4; count of bases not matched to a gene: 4. This CDR3 comprises 14 residues. DNA for the CDR3: TGTGCCAGCAGTGACAACGGGGGGGCAGAGACCCAGTACTTC. It codes for CASSDNGGAETQYF.

The V call is TRBV13, the J call TRBJ1-1; D unresolved. CDR3 length equals 14 residues. Trimming took 7 bases from V and 1 from J, leaving 13 bases between them. Germline V gene data show CDR1 as PRHDT and CDR2 as FYEKMQ (reference sequence). CDR3 sequence: CASNSQVRNTEAFF. Written as DNA, the CDR3 is TGTGCCAGCAACTCCCAGGTTCGGAACACTGAAGCTTTCTTT.

The rearrangement links TRBV7-2 to TRBJ2-3, with 10 bases that match TRBD2. V trimming: 5 bases; J trimming: 6 bases; junction bases outside the gene matches: 5. The CDR3 consists of 14 residues. CDR1 is SGHTA, CDR2 FQGNSA, per germline. CDR3 nucleotide sequence: TGTGCCAGCAGCCTAGGACTAGCGGCGGATACGCAGTATTTT. It codes for CASSLGLAADTQYF.

CDR3 in amino acids: CASSVRNEQFF. The CDR3 DNA is TGTGCCAGCAGTGTCCGTAATGAGCAGTTCTTC. The V gene is TRBV6-6, the J gene TRBJ2-1; no clear D. Germline loops: CDR1 MNHNY, CDR2 SVGAGI (reference sequence). Trimming cost V 5 bases and J 7 bases, with 6 bases left between them. This CDR3 has 11 amino acids.

For the CDR3, the DNA is TGCGCCAGCAGCCAAGAATGGTTGGTTGGGGCTGAGCAGTTCTTC. It translates to CASSQEWLVGAEQFF. The V call is TRBV4-3, the J call TRBJ2-1, with a weak D call TRBD1 (5 bases). Germline CDR1 reads LGHNA; CDR2 reads YSLEER. V lost 0 bases and J lost 9, with 15 bases in between. The CDR3 length is 15 residues.

V and J are TRBV19 and TRBJ2-7; weak D call: TRBD2 (6 bases). The CDR3 spans 14 residues. Germline V gene data show CDR1 as LNHDA and CDR2 as SQIVND (reference sequence). V gave up 1 base and J gave up 3 bases, with 10 bases separating them. CDR3 sequence reads: CASSIGVGGYEQYF. The CDR3 DNA is TGTGCCAGTAGTATAGGTGTGGGGGGCTACGAGCAGTACTTC.

The chain combines TRBV9 with TRBJ1-5; D may be TRBD1 (5 bases). This CDR3 has 13 residues. Germline V gene data show CDR1 as SGDLS and CDR2 as YYNGEE. Trimming removed 0 bases from V and 7 bases from J, with 8 bases in between. CDR3 sequence (DNA): TGTGCCAGCAGCGTAGAGGGGAGGCAGCCCCAGCATTTT. This codes for CASSVEGRQPQHF.

The chain combines TRBV5-1 with TRBJ2-3; 9 bases are a match to TRBD2. The length of the CDR3 is 16 residues. Losses at the gene ends were 0 bases for V and 4 bases for J; bases not matched to a gene: 6. Germline V gene sequence: CDR1 SGHRS, CDR2 YFSETQ. CDR3 nucleotide sequence: TGCGCCAGCAGCTTGGAGTTAGCGGGAGCGGCAGATACGCAGTATTTT. The encoded protein is CASSLELAGAADTQYF.

The chain joins TRBV18 to TRBJ2-3, with D hard to call. This CDR3 has 12 amino acids. The V end was cut by 6 bases, the J end by 4 bases, with 8 bases between. CDR1 is KGHSH, CDR2 LQKENI, per germline. The CDR3 DNA reads as TGTGCCAGCTCTCCCCGTGCAGATACGCAGTATTTT. This sequence encodes CASSPRADTQYF. The whole variable domain, filled in from reference TRBV18 and TRBJ2-3, reads NAGVMQNPRHLVRRRGQEARLRCSPMKGHSHVYWYRQLPEEGLKFMVYLQKENIIDESGMPKERFSAEFPKEGPSILRIQQVVRGDSAAYFCASSPRADTQYFGPGTRLTVL.

The J gene is TRBJ2-3, the V gene TRBV19; no clear D. The V end was cut by 1 base, the J end by 0 bases, with 2 bases between. Germline V gene data show CDR1 as LNHDA and CDR2 as SQIVND (reference sequence). The CDR3 is made up of 13 amino acids. The CDR3 loop reads CASSIASTDTQYF. The CDR3 coding sequence is TGTGCCAGTAGTATAGCTAGCACAGATACGCAGTATTTT.

In its sample, this clone ranks as medium-sized. This chain joins TRBV10-3 and TRBJ2-7, with a possible D match to TRBD1 (6 bases). Trimming pared 10 bases from V and 2 bases from J, leaving 21 bases between. The CDR3 covers 15 residues. CDR1 is ENHRY and CDR2 is SYGVKD in the germline V gene. CDR3 region: CATGVPGVKAYEQYF. The CDR3 DNA reads TGTGCCACCGGGGTCCCAGGGGTTAAAGCCTACGAGCAGTACTTC.

The V gene is TRBV5-1, the J gene TRBJ2-7, with 11 positions matching TRBD2. V lost 4 bases, J lost 3 bases, and 12 bases stayed unmatched. The germline gives CDR1 SGHRS, CDR2 YFSETQ. The CDR3 covers 17 residues. The CDR3 sequence: CASSPPTSGSMVYEQYF. CDR3 in DNA: TGCGCCAGCAGCCCGCCTACTAGCGGGAGCATGGTCTACGAGCAGTACTTC.